These 22 T cell receptor beta chains originate from one sample sequenced in a study of cytomegalovirus exposure and HLA in healthy donors. The method was immunoSEQ multiplex PCR; TCRdb's version includes in-frame clones alone and lacks a portion of them. The sample consists of fewer than 120,000 clones, approximately 90% of them appearing once. Sequencing was performed on PBMCs. All receptors come from a woman in her 30s in good health and CMV-seropositive.

The gene calls are TRBV6-1 and TRBJ2-6; 7 bases agree with TRBD1. Germline loops: CDR1 MNHNS, CDR2 SASEGT. The CDR3 consists of 17 residues. J was trimmed by 2 bases and V by 4 bases; bases with no gene match: 8. This CDR3 is CASSVPGGFAGANVLTF. CDR3 DNA sequence: TGTGCCAGCAGTGTTCCAGGGGGATTCGCTGGGGCCAACGTCCTGACTTTC.

The rearrangement links TRBV30 to TRBJ2-1; 8 nucleotides agree with TRBD1. This CDR3 has 16 residues. With 4 bases clipped from V and 0 bases from J, the junction kept 8 bases outside the gene matches. Germline CDR1 and CDR2: GTSNPN and SVGIG (reference sequence). CDR3 residues: CAWKRDRSNSYNEQFF. The DNA of the CDR3 is TGTGCCTGGAAAAGGGACAGGTCCAACTCCTACAATGAGCAGTTCTTC. The variable domain in full, completed from reference TRBV30 and TRBJ2-1, reads SQTIHQWPATLVQPVGSPLSLECTVEGTSNPNLYWYRQAAGRGLQLLFYSVGIGQISSEVPQNLSASRPQDRQFILSSKKLLLSDSGFYLCAWKRDRSNSYNEQFFGPGTRLTVL.

The chain uses TRBV4-2 and TRBJ2-7; D is possibly TRBD2 (5 bases). Germline CDR1 reads LGHNA; CDR2 reads YNFKEQ. The CDR3 is 15 amino acids. The V gene lost 0 bases and the J gene lost 4 bases, with 13 bases spanning the gap. Here the CDR3 DNA reads TGTGCCAGCAGCCAAGAAAGTCTCGAGGGTTACGAGCAGTACTTC. It encodes CASSQESLEGYEQYF.

The rearrangement uses TRBV18 and TRBJ2-7; possible D gene TRBD1, 6 bases. Germline-derived CDR1 and CDR2 are KGHSH and LQKENI. The length of the CDR3 is 14 residues. V was pared by 1 base and J by 6 bases, with 13 bases between. CDR3 sequence: CASSPQGVGSEQYF. CDR3 DNA sequence: TGTGCCAGCTCACCACAGGGGGTGGGTAGCGAGCAGTACTTC.

This sequence joins TRBV19 and TRBJ1-5, with a weak D call TRBD1 (6 bases). CDR3 length equals 14 residues. The germline V and J ends were trimmed by 8 bases and 1 base, with 12 bases remaining between them. Germline lookup yields CDR1 LNHDA and CDR2 SQIVND (reference sequence). The CDR3 here is CASHQQGSNQPQHF. The CDR3 DNA reads TGTGCCAGTCATCAACAGGGAAGCAATCAGCCCCAGCATTTT.

As DNA, the CDR3 is TGTGCCAGCAGCTTGAGATCGTTGGGGGGCTACGAGCAGTACTTC. Translating it yields CASSLRSLGGYEQYF. The chain has TRBV11-2 and TRBJ2-7; a weak D match, TRBD2 (6 bases). V lost 3 bases and J lost 3, with 15 bases in between. The CDR3 runs 15 residues. The germline V gene encodes CDR1 SGHAT and CDR2 FQNNGV.

The chain uses TRBV28 and TRBJ2-1; D unclear. V dropped 5 bases and J dropped 0 bases, with 11 bases sitting between them. The CDR3 runs 15 residues. CDR1 and CDR2 from the germline V gene are MDHEN and SYDVKM. The CDR3 spells CASSGLGSSYNEQFF. Here the CDR3 DNA reads TGTGCCAGCAGTGGCCTAGGTAGCTCCTACAATGAGCAGTTCTTC.

V and J are TRBV27 and TRBJ1-2; 8 bases are shared with TRBD1. The length of the CDR3 is 14 residues. Germline CDR1 reads MNHEY; CDR2 reads SMNVEV (reference sequence). The trim removed 6 bases at V and 8 bases at J, leaving 11 bases unmatched. The CDR3 DNA reads TGTGCCAGCAGGTTTCTGGACAGGGTGTCCGGCTACACCTTC. Protein sequence: CASRFLDRVSGYTF.

The rearrangement joins TRBV15 to TRBJ2-7; D may be TRBD1 (6 bases). The CDR3 totals 12 residues. CDR1 and CDR2 from the germline V gene are LNHNV and YYDKDF (reference sequence). Between the trimmed V and J ends, which lost 7 bases and 5 bases, there was a span of 12 bases. CDR3 in amino acids: CATNTGWDEQYF. The CDR3 bases are TGTGCCACCAACACAGGGTGGGACGAGCAGTACTTC.

In the case of this clone: The sample has other DNA sequences that encode this CDR3 too. The V gene is TRBV28, the J gene TRBJ2-2; D is undetermined. The ends were cut back, 3 bases at V and 1 base at J, with 3 bases in the middle. CDR1 is MDHEN and CDR2 is SYDVKM in the germline V gene. CDR3 size: 13 residues. CDR3 sequence: CASSFRNTGELFF. CDR3 sequence (DNA): TGTGCCAGCAGTTTTAGGAACACCGGGGAGCTGTTTTTT.

The chain carries TRBV25-1 and TRBJ2-2; D may be TRBD1 (6 bases). V was pared by 6 bases and J by 6 bases, with 17 bases between. Germline assignment: CDR1 MGHDK and CDR2 SYGVNS. CDR3 length equals 15 residues. The CDR3 loop reads CASRPDNRVAGELFF. Written as DNA, the CDR3 is TGTGCCAGCAGACCCGATAACAGGGTCGCCGGGGAGCTGTTTTTT. Full variable domain (remainder filled in from reference TRBV25-1 and TRBJ2-2): EADIYQTPRYLVIGTGKKITLECSQTMGHDKMYWYQQDPGMELHLIHYSYGVNSTEKGDLSSESTVSRIRTEHFPLTLESARPSHTSQYLCASRPDNRVAGELFFGEGSRLTVL.

The chain couples TRBV28 to TRBJ1-2; no definite D call. The germline gives CDR1 MDHEN, CDR2 SYDVKM. Trimming left V 6 bases short and J 6 bases short, with 11 bases between. The CDR3 totals 12 residues. CDR3 DNA: TGTGCCAGCAGGGCGTTCGGGGATGGCTACACCTTC. Translation gives CASRAFGDGYTF.

The rearrangement joins TRBV4-3 to TRBJ1-3; the D is unclear. Trimming shortened V by 0 bases and J by 2 bases, and 8 bases separated the two germline ends. Germline assignment: CDR1 LGHNA and CDR2 YSLEER. The CDR3 runs 15 residues. For the CDR3, the DNA is TGCGCCAGCAGCCAAGATATCAGTGCTGGAAACACCATATATTTT. Amino acids: CASSQDISAGNTIYF.

The rearrangement links TRBV5-6 to TRBJ1-1; TRBD1 agrees at 9 bases. The germline gives CDR1 SGHDT, CDR2 YYEEEE. The CDR3 has 15 residues. J gave up 1 base and V 4 bases, and 5 bases lay outside the gene matches. The CDR3 spells CASSQGDRENTEAFF. CDR3 DNA sequence: TGTGCCAGCAGCCAAGGGGACAGGGAGAACACTGAAGCTTTCTTT. The whole variable domain, filled in from reference TRBV5-6 and TRBJ1-1, reads DAGVTQSPTHLIKTRGQQVTLRCSPKSGHDTVSWYQQALGQGPQFIFQYYEEEERQRGNFPDRFSGHQFPNYSSELNVNALLLGDSALYLCASSQGDRENTEAFFGQGTRLTVV.

The chain employs TRBV20-1 and TRBJ2-3; TRBD2 is a possible D gene (5 bases). CDR1 is DFQATT and CDR2 is SNEGSKA in the germline V gene (reference sequence). The CDR3 runs 10 residues. The chain's CDR3 is CRVNRGTQYF. CDR3 DNA sequence: TGCAGAGTAAACCGGGGTACGCAGTATTTT.

The rearrangement joins TRBV7-2 to TRBJ1-3; no clear D gene. V lost 1 base, J lost 0 bases, and 10 bases lay in between. Germline values: CDR1 SGHTA, CDR2 FQGNSA. The CDR3 consists of 16 residues. For the CDR3, the DNA is TGTGCCAGCAGCTTAGGAGGCCGACTCTCTGGAAACACCATATATTTT. This translates into CASSLGGRLSGNTIYF. Looking up the rest from reference TRBV7-2 and TRBJ1-3 gives the full variable domain: GAGVSQSPSNKVTEKGKDVELRCDPISGHTALYWYRQSLGQGLEFLIYFQGNSAPDKSGLPSDRFSAERTGGSVSTLTIQRTQQEDSAVYLCASSLGGRLSGNTIYFGEGSWLTVV.

The rearrangement links TRBV7-6 to TRBJ2-7, with TRBD1 matching over 7 bases. Germline CDR1 and CDR2: SGHVS and FNYEAQ. CDR3 size: 15 residues. V shed 4 bases, J shed 5 bases, and the junction held 11 bases outside the gene matches. CDR3 nucleotides: TGTGCCAGCAGCTCCGGGAAACAGGGGCGGGACGAGCAGTACTTC. Its protein is CASSSGKQGRDEQYF.

This clone was detected once. The V call is TRBV7-6, the J call TRBJ2-3; the match to TRBD1 covers 9 bases. CDR1 is SGHVS and CDR2 is FNYEAQ in the germline V gene. Germline trimming cut 5 bases from V and 3 bases from J; bases unmatched to any gene: 6. The CDR3 contains 15 residues. CDR3 in amino acids: CASSDRQGGTDTQYF. The DNA of the CDR3 is TGTGCCAGCAGCGACCGACAGGGGGGGACAGATACGCAGTATTTT. Full variable domain (missing parts from reference TRBV7-6 and TRBJ2-3): GAGVSQSPRYKVTKRGQDVALRCDPISGHVSLYWYRQALGQGPEFLTYFNYEAQQDKSGLPNDRFSAERPEGSISTLTIQRTEQRDSAMYRCASSDRQGGTDTQYFGPGTRLTVL.

This chain joins TRBV5-5 and TRBJ2-1; 10 bases line up with TRBD1. The J segment lost 5 bases and the V segment lost 4 bases, leaving 21 bases of the junction unmatched. Germline-derived CDR1 and CDR2 are SGHKS and YYEKEE (reference sequence). The CDR3 is 20 residues long. The CDR3, as DNA: TGTGCCAGCAGCCGAAAGACAGGGGGCGCGGCCGGGCAAGGGGACAATGAGCAGTTCTTC. It is translated as CASSRKTGGAAGQGDNEQFF.

This clone occurred once. J is TRBJ2-7 and V is TRBV6-5, with 8 bases that match TRBD1. V gave up 8 bases and J gave up 12 bases; unmatched junction bases: 9. The germline gives CDR1 MNHEY, CDR2 SVGAGI. This CDR3 is 11 amino acids long. DNA for the CDR3: TGTGCCAGCGAACAGGGGGGAAATAGGTACTTC. Encoded protein: CASEQGGNRYF.

The rearrangement links TRBV4-1 to TRBJ1-5, with D tentatively TRBD1 (6 bases). The CDR3 extends over 15 amino acids. Trimming left V 4 bases short and J 0 bases short, with 10 bases between. CDR1 is MGHRA, CDR2 YSYEKL, per germline. CDR3 loop: CASSPTGSSNQPQHF. CDR3 nucleotides: TGCGCCAGCAGCCCGACAGGCAGTAGCAATCAGCCCCAGCATTTT.

CDR3 coding DNA: TGTGCCAGCAGCTTTGGGGGACAGACCTACGAGCAGTACTTC. Amino acids: CASSFGGQTYEQYF. The V call is TRBV5-4, the J call TRBJ2-7; 7 bases map to TRBD1. Trimming at V came to 2 bases and at J to 2 bases, leaving 4 bases not matched to a gene. Per germline, CDR1 SGHNT and CDR2 YYREEE (reference sequence). There are 14 residues in the CDR3.